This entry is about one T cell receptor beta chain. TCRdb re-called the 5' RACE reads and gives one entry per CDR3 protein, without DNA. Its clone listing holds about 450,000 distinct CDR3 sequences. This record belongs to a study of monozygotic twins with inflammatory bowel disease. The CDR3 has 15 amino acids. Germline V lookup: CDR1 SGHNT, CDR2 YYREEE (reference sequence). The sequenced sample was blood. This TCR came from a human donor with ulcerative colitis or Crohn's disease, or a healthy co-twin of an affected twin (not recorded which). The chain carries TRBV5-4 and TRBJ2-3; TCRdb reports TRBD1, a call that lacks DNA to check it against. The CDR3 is CASSAGDRGTDTQYF.